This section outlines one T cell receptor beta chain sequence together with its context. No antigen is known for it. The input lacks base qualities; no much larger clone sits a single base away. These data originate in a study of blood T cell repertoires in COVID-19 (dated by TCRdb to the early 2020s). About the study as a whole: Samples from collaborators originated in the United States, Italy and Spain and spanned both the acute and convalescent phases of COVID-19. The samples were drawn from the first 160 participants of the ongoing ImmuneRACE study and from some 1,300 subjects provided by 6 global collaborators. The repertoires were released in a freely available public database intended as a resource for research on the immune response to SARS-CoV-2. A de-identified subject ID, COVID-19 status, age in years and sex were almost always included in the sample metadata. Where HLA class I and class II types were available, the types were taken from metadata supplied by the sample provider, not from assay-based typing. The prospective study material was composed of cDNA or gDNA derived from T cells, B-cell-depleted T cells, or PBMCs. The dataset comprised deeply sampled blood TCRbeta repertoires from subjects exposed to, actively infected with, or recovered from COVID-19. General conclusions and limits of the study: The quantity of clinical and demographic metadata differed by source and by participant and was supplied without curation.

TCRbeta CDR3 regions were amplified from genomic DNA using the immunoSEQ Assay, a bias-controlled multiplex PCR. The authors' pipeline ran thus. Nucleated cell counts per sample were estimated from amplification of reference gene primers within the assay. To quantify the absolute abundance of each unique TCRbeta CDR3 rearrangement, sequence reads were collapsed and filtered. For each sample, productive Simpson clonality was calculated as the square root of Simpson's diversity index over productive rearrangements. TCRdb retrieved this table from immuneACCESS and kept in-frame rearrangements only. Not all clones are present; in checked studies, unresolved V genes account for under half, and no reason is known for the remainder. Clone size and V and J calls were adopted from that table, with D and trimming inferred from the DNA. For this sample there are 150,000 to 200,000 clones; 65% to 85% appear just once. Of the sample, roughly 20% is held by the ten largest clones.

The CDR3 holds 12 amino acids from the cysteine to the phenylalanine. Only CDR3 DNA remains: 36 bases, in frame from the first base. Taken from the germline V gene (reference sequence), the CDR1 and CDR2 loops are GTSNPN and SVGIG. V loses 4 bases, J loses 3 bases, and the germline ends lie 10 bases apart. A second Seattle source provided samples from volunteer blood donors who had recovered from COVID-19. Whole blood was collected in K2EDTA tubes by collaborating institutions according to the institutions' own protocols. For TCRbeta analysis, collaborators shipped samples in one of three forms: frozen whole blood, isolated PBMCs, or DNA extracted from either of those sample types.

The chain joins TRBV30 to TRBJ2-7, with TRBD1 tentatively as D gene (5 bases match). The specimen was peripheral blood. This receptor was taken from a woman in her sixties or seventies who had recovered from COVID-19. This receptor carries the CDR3 CAWTQDLYEQYF. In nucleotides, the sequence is TGTGCCTGGACACAGGACCTCTACGAGCAGTACTTC.